The T cell receptor (beta chain) under discussion was sequenced for a study of blood T cell repertoires in COVID-19. Study as a whole: Both acute and convalescent COVID-19 samples were obtained from the United States, Italy and Spain. T cells, B-cell-depleted T cells, or PBMCs supplied cDNA or gDNA.

Trimming removed 2 bases from V and 7 bases from J; junction bases left unmatched: 9. The CDR3 is 16 amino acids. Germline assignment: CDR1 MDHEN and CDR2 SYDVKM. In the study's own analysis: It was from reference gene primer amplification that nucleated cell counts were estimated. The repertoire was sequenced with immunoSEQ multiplex PCR; TCRdb's copy has only in-frame clones and lacks some. The DNA was the basis for D and trimming; V, J and clone size are from that table. The sample lists roughly 120,000 clones; 76% were seen once. The sample comprised peripheral blood. The V and J genes are TRBV28 and TRBJ2-5; TRBD2 matches at 11 bases. This receptor was taken from a woman older than 75 with acute or convalescent COVID-19. The CDR3 coding sequence is TGTGCCAGCAGTTTAATTCGGGCTAGCGGGAGGCGGACCCAGTACTTC. It specifies CASSLIRASGRRTQYF.